The T cell receptor (beta chain) under discussion was sequenced for a study of early T cells in non-severe SARS-CoV-2 infection. TCRdb re-called the 5' RACE reads through MiXCR, storing one row per CDR3 protein. The sample includes tens of thousands of distinct CDR3 sequences, over 5% of them seen just once. The study, taken as a whole, reports: The study's VDJdb matching favored anti-spike CD8 responses and missed private and CD4 specificities.

Germline CDR1 MNHEY, CDR2 SVGAGI. The V gene end was trimmed by 5 bases and the J gene end by 7 bases; junction bases not matched to a gene: 16. The CDR3 runs to 16 residues. This clonotype was seen many times. Its antigen is not identified. This TCR came from an adult who was a healthcare worker with PCR-confirmed SARS-CoV-2 infection or an uninfected control (not recorded which). The chain is built from TRBV6-5 and TRBJ2-7, with TRBD1 matching 8 bases. The sample comprised whole blood. CDR3 bases: TGTGCCAGCAGTGCCACCAGAACGGACAGGGAGGAAGAGCAGTACTTC. Amino acid sequence: CASSATRTDREEEQYF.